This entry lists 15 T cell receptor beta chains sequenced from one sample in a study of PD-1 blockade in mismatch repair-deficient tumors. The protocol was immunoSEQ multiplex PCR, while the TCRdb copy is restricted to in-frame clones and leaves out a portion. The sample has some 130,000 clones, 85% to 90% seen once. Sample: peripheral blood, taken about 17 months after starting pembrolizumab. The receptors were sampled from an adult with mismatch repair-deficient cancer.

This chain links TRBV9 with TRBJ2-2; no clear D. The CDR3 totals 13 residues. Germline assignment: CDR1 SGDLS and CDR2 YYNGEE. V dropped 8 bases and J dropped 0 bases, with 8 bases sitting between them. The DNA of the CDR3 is TGTGCCAGTACTGCGTCGAACACCGGGGAGCTGTTTTTT. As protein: CASTASNTGELFF.

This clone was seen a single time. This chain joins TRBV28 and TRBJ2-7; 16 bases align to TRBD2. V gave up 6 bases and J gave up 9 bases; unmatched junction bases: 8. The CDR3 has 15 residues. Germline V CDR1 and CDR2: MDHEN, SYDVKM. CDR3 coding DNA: TGTGCCAGCAGAACTTTGGGACTAGCGGGAGGGATGCAGTACTTC. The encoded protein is CASRTLGLAGGMQYF. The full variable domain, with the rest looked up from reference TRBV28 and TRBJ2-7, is DVKVTQSSRYLVKRTGEKVFLECVQDMDHENMFWYRQDPGLGLRLIYFSYDVKMKEKGDIPEGYSVSREKKERFSLILESASTNQTSMYLCASRTLGLAGGMQYFGPGTRLTVT.

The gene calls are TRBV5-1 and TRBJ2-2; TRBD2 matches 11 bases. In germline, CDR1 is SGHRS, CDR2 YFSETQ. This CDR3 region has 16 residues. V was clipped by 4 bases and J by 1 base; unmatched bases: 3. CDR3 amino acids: CASSRTSGLNTGELFF. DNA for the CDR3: TGCGCCAGCAGCCGGACTAGCGGGCTGAACACCGGGGAGCTGTTTTTT.

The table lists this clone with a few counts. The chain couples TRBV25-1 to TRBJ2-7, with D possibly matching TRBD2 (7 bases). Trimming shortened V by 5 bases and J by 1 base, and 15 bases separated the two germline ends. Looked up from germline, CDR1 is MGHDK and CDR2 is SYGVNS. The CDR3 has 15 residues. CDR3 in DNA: TGTGCCAGCAGTCCCCGGGGGGCGAGATCCTACGAGCAGTACTTC. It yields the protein CASSPRGARSYEQYF.

DNA for the CDR3: TGCGCCAGCAGCCCGGGACATACTTCAGGATATGGCTACACCTTC. It translates to CASSPGHTSGYGYTF. The chain uses TRBV5-1 and TRBJ1-2, with D perhaps matching TRBD1 (6 bases). CDR1 is SGHRS and CDR2 is YFSETQ in the germline V gene. This CDR3 is 15 amino acids long. V dropped 4 bases and J dropped 5 bases, with 18 bases sitting between them.

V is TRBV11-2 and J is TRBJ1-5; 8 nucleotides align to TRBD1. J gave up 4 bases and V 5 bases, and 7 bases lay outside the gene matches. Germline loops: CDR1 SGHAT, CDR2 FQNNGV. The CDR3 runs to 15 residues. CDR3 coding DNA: TGTGCCAGCAGCCCAACAGGGGGGGGGAATCAGCCCCAGCATTTT. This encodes CASSPTGGGNQPQHF.

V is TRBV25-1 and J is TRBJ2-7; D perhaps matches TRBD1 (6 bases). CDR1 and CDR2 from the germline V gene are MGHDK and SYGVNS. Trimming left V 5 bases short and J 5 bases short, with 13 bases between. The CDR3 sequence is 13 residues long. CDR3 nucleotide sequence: TGTGCCAGCAGTTACACAGGGTATGACGAGCAGTACTTC. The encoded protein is CASSYTGYDEQYF.

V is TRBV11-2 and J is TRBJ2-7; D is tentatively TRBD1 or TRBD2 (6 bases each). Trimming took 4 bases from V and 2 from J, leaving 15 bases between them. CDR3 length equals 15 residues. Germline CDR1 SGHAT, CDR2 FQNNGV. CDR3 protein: CASSSPRDTAYEQYF. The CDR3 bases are TGTGCCAGCAGCTCCCCGCGGGACACAGCCTACGAGCAGTACTTC.

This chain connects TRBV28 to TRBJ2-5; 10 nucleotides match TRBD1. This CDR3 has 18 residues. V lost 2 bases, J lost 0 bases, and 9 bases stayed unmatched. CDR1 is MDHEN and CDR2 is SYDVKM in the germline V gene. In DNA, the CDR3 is TGTGCCAGCAGTTTACCGCCATCCGGGACAGGGGACCAAGAGACCCAGTACTTC. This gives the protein CASSLPPSGTGDQETQYF.

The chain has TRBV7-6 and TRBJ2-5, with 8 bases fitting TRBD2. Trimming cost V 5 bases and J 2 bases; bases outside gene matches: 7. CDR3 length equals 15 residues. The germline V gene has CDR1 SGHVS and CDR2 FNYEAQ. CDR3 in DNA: TGTGCCAGCAGCCTGGTCGGGGGGGCTCAAGAGACCCAGTACTTC. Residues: CASSLVGGAQETQYF.

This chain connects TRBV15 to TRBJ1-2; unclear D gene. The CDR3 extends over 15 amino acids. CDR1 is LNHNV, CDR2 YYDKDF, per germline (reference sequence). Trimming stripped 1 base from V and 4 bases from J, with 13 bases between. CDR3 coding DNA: TGTGCCACCAGCAGAGTCGGGGATAAGATCTATGGCTACACCTTC. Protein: CATSRVGDKIYGYTF.

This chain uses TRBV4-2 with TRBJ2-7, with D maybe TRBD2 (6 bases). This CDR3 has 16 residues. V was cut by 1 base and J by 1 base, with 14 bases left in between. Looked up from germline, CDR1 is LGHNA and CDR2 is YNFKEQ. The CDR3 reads CASSQVVMDYSYEQYF. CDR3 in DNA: TGTGCCAGCAGCCAAGTGGTTATGGACTATTCCTACGAGCAGTACTTC.

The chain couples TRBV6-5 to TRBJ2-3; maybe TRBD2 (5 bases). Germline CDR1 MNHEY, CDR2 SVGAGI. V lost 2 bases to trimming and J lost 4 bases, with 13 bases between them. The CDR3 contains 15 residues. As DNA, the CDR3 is TGTGCCAGCAGTTACACGACGGGGAGCCCAGATACGCAGTATTTT. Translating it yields CASSYTTGSPDTQYF.

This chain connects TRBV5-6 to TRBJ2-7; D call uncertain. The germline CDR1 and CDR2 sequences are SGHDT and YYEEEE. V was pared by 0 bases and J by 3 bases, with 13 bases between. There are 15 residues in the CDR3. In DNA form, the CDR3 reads TGTGCCAGCAGCTTGGCCGACAACCCAATCTACGAGCAGTACTTC. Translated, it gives CASSLADNPIYEQYF.

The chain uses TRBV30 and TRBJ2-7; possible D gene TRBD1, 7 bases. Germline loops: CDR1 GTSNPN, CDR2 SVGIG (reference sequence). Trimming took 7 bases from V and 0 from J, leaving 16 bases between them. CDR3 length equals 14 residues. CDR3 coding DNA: TGTGCCTTCTCATCGCGGGACAGCTCCTACGAGCAGTACTTC. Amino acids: CAFSSRDSSYEQYF.